This TCR beta chain appears in the sequencing data of a study of blood T cell repertoires in COVID-19. Across the whole study: Sites in the United States, Italy and Spain provided acute and convalescent COVID-19 samples. T cells, B-cell-depleted T cells, or PBMCs supplied cDNA or gDNA.

The CDR3 is made up of 17 amino acids. Trimming cost V 5 bases and J 2 bases, with 19 bases left between them. CDR1 SEHNR and CDR2 FQNEAQ come from the germline V gene (reference sequence). Authors' analysis steps: Reference gene primer amplification in the assay estimated nucleated cell counts. Assay: immunoSEQ multiplex PCR; the TCRdb copy retains only in-frame clones and omits some. Clonal size and the V and J genes are those of that table, whereas D and trimming came from the DNA. The repertoire has 50,000 to 75,000 clones, 91% of them found once; the top ten carry about 9.1%. The V gene is TRBV7-9, the J gene TRBJ2-1; D might be TRBD1 (5 bases). Material for sequencing was peripheral blood. The source of this sequence is a human donor in a cohort sampled during active COVID-19. The DNA for the CDR3 is TGTGCCAGCAGCAAAAGGGGTGCGCGCCAGACCTACAATGAGCAGTTCTTC. Translation: CASSKRGARQTYNEQFF.